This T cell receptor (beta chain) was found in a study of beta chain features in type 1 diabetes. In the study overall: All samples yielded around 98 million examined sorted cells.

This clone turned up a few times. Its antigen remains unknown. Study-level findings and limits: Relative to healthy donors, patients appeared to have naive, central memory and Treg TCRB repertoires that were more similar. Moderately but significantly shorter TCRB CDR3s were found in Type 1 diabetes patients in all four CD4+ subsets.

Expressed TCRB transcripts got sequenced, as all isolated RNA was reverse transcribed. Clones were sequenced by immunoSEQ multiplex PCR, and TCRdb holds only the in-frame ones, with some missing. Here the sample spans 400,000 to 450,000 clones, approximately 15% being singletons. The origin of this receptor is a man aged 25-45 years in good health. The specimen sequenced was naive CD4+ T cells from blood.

CDR3 sequence: CASSPPPLVNEQYV. CDR3 nucleotides: TGTGCCAGCTCACCACCCCCACTGGTAAACGAGCAGTACGTC. This chain links TRBV18 with TRBJ2-7; D is unclear. V lost 0 bases and J 5 bases, leaving 11 bases between the germline ends. Looked up from germline, CDR1 is KGHSH and CDR2 is LQKENI. The CDR3 runs to 14 residues.